A selection of T cell receptor beta chains follows, all from one sample in a study of regulatory T cells in long-lasting Graves disease. TCRdb reprocessed the multiplex PCR reads via MiXCR and lists one record per CDR3 protein. The sample yields more than 400,000 distinct CDR3 sequences, 15% to 20% seen once. The sample was also reused in another study, on T cells in Graves' hyperthyroidism and ophthalmopathy.

The sample was peripheral blood mononuclear cells (PBMCs), taken at new diagnosis, from a patient treated with antithyroid drugs. These receptors all stem from a man in his forties with Graves disease. Both conserved end residues are part of each CDR3. A D gene is named only where the DNA matches it firmly. Clone size is given for some rows only: seen once, a few or many times, or a class if the clone is expanded.

size: few
D: NA
V: TRBV10-1
J: TRBJ2-7
CDR3: CASSDPGTHEQYF
DNA: TGCGCCAGCAGTGACCCCGGGACCCACGAGCAGTACTTC

size: many
D: NA
V: TRBV28
J: TRBJ1-5
CDR3: CASSFRTARQPQHF
DNA: TGTGCCAGCAGTTTCCGGACCGCTCGGCAGCCCCAGCATTTT

size: NA
D: NA
V: TRBV3-1
J: TRBJ1-1
CDR3: CASSQQGLNTEAFF
DNA: TGTGCCAGCAGCCAACAGGGACTGAACACTGAAGCTTTCTTT

size: few
D: TRBD1
V: TRBV5-1
J: TRBJ2-5
CDR3: CASSPRGQGARETQYF
DNA: TGCGCCAGCAGCCCGCGGGGACAGGGGGCTAGGGAGACCCAGTACTTC

size: many
D: NA
V: TRBV10-3
J: TRBJ2-7
CDR3: CAISESTRAYEQYF
DNA: TGTGCCATCAGTGAGTCCACCCGGGCCTACGAGCAGTACTTC

size: few
D: NA
V: TRBV6-2/TRBV6-3
J: TRBJ1-2
CDR3: CASSYGDRIHYGYTF
DNA: TGTGCCAGCAGTTACGGTGACAGGATCCACTATGGCTACACCTTC

size: few
D: NA
V: TRBV3-1
J: TRBJ2-5
CDR3: CASSVAPAVFQETQYF
DNA: TGTGCCAGCAGCGTAGCTCCGGCCGTTTTCCAAGAGACCCAGTACTTC

size: NA
D: NA
V: TRBV4-3
J: TRBJ2-7
CDR3: CASSQDTPEIAYEQYF
DNA: TGCGCCAGCAGCCAAGATACACCCGAGATCGCCTACGAGCAGTACTTC

size: many
D: TRBD1
V: TRBV18
J: TRBJ1-2
CDR3: CASSPYRGNYGYTF
DNA: TGTGCCAGCTCACCATACAGGGGGAACTATGGCTACACCTTC

size: many
D: NA
V: TRBV5-1
J: TRBJ2-7
CDR3: CASPPLATRDEQYF
DNA: TGCGCCAGCCCCCCTCTAGCGACGAGGGACGAGCAGTACTTC

size: NA
D: NA
V: TRBV20-1
J: TRBJ2-7
CDR3: CSARDLGGSSYEQYF
DNA: TGCAGTGCTAGGGACCTTGGAGGGAGCTCCTACGAGCAGTACTTC

size: many
D: NA
V: TRBV2
J: TRBJ1-2
CDR3: CASSEGEAYGYTF
DNA: TGTGCCAGCAGTGAAGGGGAGGCCTATGGCTACACCTTC

size: many
D: TRBD2
V: TRBV3-1
J: TRBJ2-5
CDR3: CASSGGGGETQYF
DNA: TGTGCCAGCAGCGGGGGGGGAGGAGAGACCCAGTACTTC

size: many
D: TRBD2
V: TRBV5-1
J: TRBJ2-2
CDR3: CASSLTTSGDTGELFF
DNA: TGCGCCAGCAGCTTGACTACTAGCGGGGACACCGGGGAGCTGTTTTTT

size: many
D: TRBD2
V: TRBV7-9
J: TRBJ2-7
CDR3: CASSSGTSTEQYF
DNA: TGTGCCAGCAGCTCTGGGACTAGCACCGAGCAGTACTTC

size: many
D: NA
V: TRBV28
J: TRBJ2-1
CDR3: CASSPRLSFGFEQFF
DNA: TGTGCCAGCAGTCCACGACTGTCCTTCGGGTTTGAGCAGTTCTTC

size: many
D: TRBD2
V: TRBV20-1
J: TRBJ2-1
CDR3: CSARSGTSGRNEQFF
DNA: TGCAGTGCTAGGTCCGGGACTAGCGGGAGGAATGAGCAGTTCTTC

size: many
D: NA
V: TRBV11-1
J: TRBJ2-1
CDR3: CASSLDSRNEQFF
DNA: TGTGCCAGCAGCTTGGATTCACGAAATGAGCAGTTCTTC

size: NA
D: NA
V: TRBV12-3/TRBV12-4
J: TRBJ1-3
CDR3: CASSIPGNGNTIYF
DNA: TGTGCCAGCAGCATTCCCGGGAACGGAAACACCATATATTTT

size: many
D: NA
V: TRBV5-1
J: TRBJ2-3
CDR3: CASRVDLTDTQYF
DNA: TGCGCCTCCAGGGTGGATCTCACAGATACGCAGTATTTT

size: few
D: NA
V: TRBV20-1
J: TRBJ1-2
CDR3: CSARGGERDGYTF
DNA: TGCAGTGCTAGAGGAGGGGAGAGGGATGGCTACACCTTC

size: many
D: NA
V: TRBV2
J: TRBJ2-3
CDR3: CASKSTSTDTQYF
DNA: TGTGCCAGCAAGAGCACTAGCACAGATACGCAGTATTTT

size: many
D: TRBD1
V: TRBV11-3
J: TRBJ2-7
CDR3: CASSLEGQGLEQYF
DNA: TGTGCCAGCAGCTTAGAGGGACAGGGCCTCGAGCAGTACTTC

size: few
D: TRBD2
V: TRBV12-3/TRBV12-4
J: TRBJ2-5
CDR3: CASRGLAGGPIETQYF
DNA: TGTGCCAGCAGGGGACTAGCGGGAGGGCCTATAGAGACCCAGTACTTC

size: few
D: NA
V: TRBV10-3
J: TRBJ2-2
CDR3: CAISDLRGSTGELFF
DNA: TGTGCCATCAGTGATTTAAGGGGTTCCACCGGGGAGCTGTTTTTT

size: many
D: TRBD2
V: TRBV6-2/TRBV6-3
J: TRBJ2-3
CDR3: CASSYRLAGTTDTQYF
DNA: TGTGCCAGCAGTTACCGGCTAGCGGGGACCACAGATACGCAGTATTTT

size: many
D: NA
V: TRBV5-1
J: TRBJ2-1
CDR3: CASSPGSRRFHEQFF
DNA: TGTGCCAGCAGCCCAGGGTCACGCAGATTCCATGAGCAGTTCTTC